The clone carrying this T cell receptor (beta chain) was picked up many times. Unique molecular identifiers featured in how the TCRbeta library was prepared. Each CDR3 protein is one row after TCRdb ran MiXCR on the PCR reads. The repertoire holds fewer than 130,000 distinct CDR3 sequences, with 10% as singletons. This specimen belongs to a study of T-cell reconstitution after alpha-beta-depleted transplantation in children. This CDR3 region has 15 residues. V shed 6 bases, J shed 2 bases, and the junction held 9 bases outside the gene matches. CDR1 and CDR2 from the germline V gene are DFQATT and SNEGSKA (reference sequence).

The specimen was PBMCs from the stem cell graft donor, collected from the stem cell graft. The V gene is TRBV20-1, the J gene TRBJ2-3, with TRBD1 matching 9 bases. The sequence came from a human donor who donated a stem cell graft to a child with acute lymphoblastic leukemia. CDR3 DNA sequence: TGCAGTGCCAAACAGGGGGCTCCCTCCACAGATACGCAGTATTTT. Translation: CSAKQGAPSTDTQYF.